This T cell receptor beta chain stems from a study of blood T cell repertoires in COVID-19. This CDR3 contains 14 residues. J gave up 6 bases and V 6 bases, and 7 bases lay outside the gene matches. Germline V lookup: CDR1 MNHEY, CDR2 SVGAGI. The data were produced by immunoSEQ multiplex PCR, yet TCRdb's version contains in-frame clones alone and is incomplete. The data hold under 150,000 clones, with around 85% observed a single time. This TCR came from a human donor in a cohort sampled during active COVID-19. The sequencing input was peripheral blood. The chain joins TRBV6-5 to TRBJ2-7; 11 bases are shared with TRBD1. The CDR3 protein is CASRGDRGTGEQYF. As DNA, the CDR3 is TGTGCCAGCAGGGGGGACAGGGGGACTGGCGAGCAGTACTTC.